The 7 T cell receptor beta chains below come from one sample, sequenced in a study of blood T cells in healthy people across ages (dated by TCRdb to between 2014 and 2017). Libraries came from 5' RACE. The instrument given in TCRdb is Illumina HiSeq 2500. A second PCR of about 7 to 12 cycles was run with a J-beta primer mix and a sample-barcoded 5' primer. TCRdb redid the processing of the public reads, applying fastp at Q25 and MiXCR, and retained in-frame beta chains. Rows with one shared CDR3 protein collapse into an entry with the most common genes and DNA. For this sample there are 1.4 million to 1.5 million distinct CDR3 sequences; 42% appear just once. The top ten clones comprise approximately 7.9% of the sample. Input material: blood. The origin of the receptors is a woman in her late teens or twenties in good health.

This clonotype was observed a handful of times. V is TRBV4-2 and J is TRBJ2-1; 7 nucleotides line up with TRBD2. The CDR3 runs to 16 residues. The germline V gene encodes CDR1 LGHNA and CDR2 YNFKEQ. The J segment lost 5 bases and the V segment lost 0 bases, leaving 7 bases of the junction unmatched. In nucleotides, the CDR3 is TGTGCCAGCAGCCAAGAGCTTGGCGGGGGACACAATGAGCAGTTCTTC. Its protein product is CASSQELGGGHNEQFF.

The rearrangement joins TRBV4-1 to TRBJ2-7; the D call may be TRBD1 or TRBD2 (5 bases each). The CDR3 contains 14 residues. V gave up 1 base and J gave up 2 bases, with 9 bases separating them. CDR1 MGHRA and CDR2 YSYEKL come from the germline V gene. CDR3 in amino acids: CASSQGGNPYEQYF. CDR3 nucleotide sequence: TGCGCCAGCAGCCAAGGGGGGAACCCCTACGAGCAGTACTTC.

This chain links TRBV30 with TRBJ1-5, with D perhaps matching TRBD1 (6 bases). Between the trimmed V and J ends, which lost 0 bases and 5 bases, there was a span of 14 bases. This CDR3 spans 15 amino acids. Germline V lookup: CDR1 GTSNPN, CDR2 SVGIG (reference sequence). CDR3 loop: CAWSVLGQRYQPQHF. CDR3 DNA: TGTGCCTGGAGTGTTCTCGGACAGAGATATCAGCCCCAGCATTTT.

This clonotype appeared many times. This chain uses TRBV29-1 with TRBJ2-3; unclear D gene. The CDR3 contains 13 residues. The V end was cut by 7 bases, the J end by 2 bases, with 13 bases between. CDR1 and CDR2 (germline): SQVTM, ANQGSEA. CDR3 loop: CSARPSSTDTQYF. In DNA, the CDR3 is TGCAGCGCACGACCCAGCTCCACAGATACGCAGTATTTT.

This chain uses TRBV20-1 with TRBJ2-3; 8 nucleotides align to TRBD2. This CDR3 is built from 14 residues. Germline V gene sequence: CDR1 DFQATT, CDR2 SNEGSKA (reference sequence). V trimming: 6 bases; J trimming: 2 bases; junction bases outside the gene matches: 7. CDR3 loop: CSAPGRGNTDTQYF. In DNA, the CDR3 is TGCAGTGCCCCCGGGAGGGGGAACACAGATACGCAGTATTTT.

The chain combines TRBV3-1 with TRBJ2-4, with D maybe TRBD2 (7 bases). This CDR3 contains 14 residues. Trimming took off 7 bases at V and 1 base at J, with 11 bases between the two ends. Germline CDR1 is LGHDT and CDR2 is YNNKEL (reference sequence). The CDR3 coding sequence is TGTGCCAGCAAGGAGGGGGGGGCCAAAAACATTCAGTACTTC. It is translated as CASKEGGAKNIQYF.

The chain uses TRBV12-3 or TRBV12-4 and TRBJ2-5; 7 bases match TRBD1. V was clipped by 5 bases and J by 11 bases; unmatched bases: 11. This CDR3 region has 13 residues. CDR3 loop: CASSRPGTVEQYF. The CDR3 DNA reads as TGTGCCAGCAGTCGACCCGGGACAGTTGAGCAGTACTTC.